Following are 32 T cell receptor beta chains from one sample sequenced in a study of prognosis after radiotherapy for stage I lung cancer. With two-round multiplex PCR, TCR beta CDR3 sequences were amplified from genomic DNA. The first PCR round targeted every TRBV and TRBJ gene with specific primers. Each CDR3 protein is one row after TCRdb ran MiXCR on the multiplex PCR reads. The sample lists about 31,000 distinct CDR3 sequences; around 40% were seen once. The material was PBMCs, obtained before or after stereotactic body radiation therapy (not recorded which). These receptors all come from a donor aged 50 or older with non-small cell lung cancer.

The sample holds many counts of this clonotype. The chain couples TRBV28 to TRBJ2-3; D is ambiguous. There are 16 residues in the CDR3. V dropped 4 bases and J dropped 1 base, with 15 bases sitting between them. Germline V gene sequence: CDR1 MDHEN, CDR2 SYDVKM. CDR3: CASSSRSGHRTDTQYF. The CDR3 DNA is TGTGCCAGCAGTTCGCGCAGTGGCCACCGCACAGATACGCAGTATTTT.

The chain couples TRBV11-2 to TRBJ1-2; D may be TRBD1 (6 bases). This CDR3 spans 15 amino acids. The germline CDR1 and CDR2 sequences are SGHAT and FQNNGV. Trimming cost V 3 bases and J 4 bases, with 15 bases left between them. In DNA, the CDR3 is TGTGCCAGCAGCTTTGGGGGGGGCTCGAGCTATGGCTACACCTTC. Translation: CASSFGGGSSYGYTF.

At least ten counts were recorded for this clonotype. The gene calls are TRBV18 and TRBJ2-3; 7 bases are a match to TRBD1. J lost 4 bases, V lost 6 bases, and 10 bases had no gene match. This CDR3 contains 15 residues. From germline, CDR1 is KGHSH and CDR2 LQKENI. In DNA, the CDR3 is TGTGCCAGCTCTTACCGGACAGGTTTTGCAGATACGCAGTATTTT. As protein: CASSYRTGFADTQYF.

Worth noting for this clonotype: This likely reflects a read error, since a far larger clone is one base away. The chain has TRBV28 and TRBJ2-7; 8 bases agree with TRBD1. J gave up 4 bases and V 6 bases, and 11 bases lay outside the gene matches. Per the germline V gene, CDR1 is MDHEN and CDR2 is SYDVKM. This CDR3 spans 15 amino acids. In DNA, the CDR3 is TGTGCCAGCAGACAAGGGTCAGGGGGCTTGTACGAGCAGTACTTC. Translating gives CASRQGSGGLYEQYF.

In DNA form, the CDR3 reads TGTGCCAGCAAGGGGATGCTGGGTACAGTCCACAATGAGCAGTTCTTC. As protein: CASKGMLGTVHNEQFF. This chain connects TRBV6-1 to TRBJ2-1; D possibly corresponds to TRBD1 (5 bases). This CDR3 region has 16 residues. The ends were cut back, 7 bases at V and 5 bases at J, with 21 bases in the middle. Germline values: CDR1 MNHNS, CDR2 SASEGT.

V gene TRBV7-8 combines with J gene TRBJ2-7; TRBD1 agrees at 7 bases. V shed 6 bases and J 2 bases; nucleotides not matched to a gene: 4. Germline V gene data show CDR1 as SGHVS and CDR2 as FQNEAQ. The CDR3 sequence is 13 residues long. CDR3 sequence reads: CASSRDSAYEQYF. CDR3 in DNA: TGTGCCAGCAGTCGGGACAGTGCCTACGAGCAGTACTTC.

With regard to this clonotype: A far larger clone is just one base off, so this is likely a read error. The CDR3 DNA sequence: TGTGCCAGCAGTGCCTCAGGGTGCGAAACAGATACGCAGTATTTT. Translated: CASSASGCETDTQYF. The rearrangement uses TRBV6-1 and TRBJ2-3; D possibly corresponds to TRBD1 (5 bases). The V gene lost 4 bases and the J gene lost 3 bases, with 14 bases spanning the gap. Germline CDR1 is MNHNS and CDR2 is SASEGT. This CDR3 comprises 15 residues.

In nucleotides, the CDR3 is TGTGCCACCAGCCTACTGGGGGGGGGGGGCGTAGGTGGCTACACCTTC. The encoded protein is CATSLLGGGGVGGYTF. J is TRBJ1-2 and V is TRBV15, with D perhaps TRBD1 (6 bases). Germline CDR1 LNHNV, CDR2 YYDKDF (reference sequence). CDR3 length: 16 residues. The V gene lost 5 bases and the J gene lost 7 bases, with 23 bases spanning the gap. Full variable domain (remainder filled in from reference TRBV15 and TRBJ1-2): DAMVIQNPRYQVTQFGKPVTLSCSQTLNHNVMYWYQQKSSQAPKLLFHYYDKDFNNEADTPDNFQSRRPNTSFCFLDIRSPGLGDTAMYLCATSLLGGGGVGGYTFGSGTRLTVV.

The chain employs TRBV11-2 and TRBJ2-7; TRBD2 matches at 10 bases. V trimming: 5 bases; J trimming: 0 bases; junction bases outside the gene matches: 10. The CDR3 consists of 17 residues. The germline V gene encodes CDR1 SGHAT and CDR2 FQNNGV. CDR3 DNA sequence: TGTGCCAGCAGCGTCGTTGGGCTAGCGGGAGCCTCCTACGAGCAGTACTTC. It is translated as CASSVVGLAGASYEQYF.

To note about this clonotype: A much larger clone sits a single nucleotide away, making a read error possible. V and J are TRBV6-2 or TRBV6-3 and TRBJ1-5; D unresolved. CDR3 length: 16 amino acids. Germline V gives CDR1 MNHEY, CDR2 SVGEGT. CDR3 sequence reads: CACSPRHYLPYQPQHF. For the CDR3, the DNA is TGTGCCTGCAGTCCCCGACACTACCTACCTTATCAGCCCCAGCATTTT.

This clonotype was seen at least ten times. V is TRBV18 and J is TRBJ2-3; D unclear. CDR3 length equals 14 residues. CDR1 KGHSH and CDR2 LQKENI come from the germline V gene. The V end was cut by 1 base, the J end by 0 bases, with 5 bases between. The CDR3 nucleotides are TGTGCCAGCTCACCACAGGCGAGCACAGATACGCAGTATTTT. Protein product: CASSPQASTDTQYF.

This chain connects TRBV5-1 to TRBJ1-2; D is undetermined. The CDR3 has 14 residues. CDR1 and CDR2 (germline): SGHRS, YFSETQ. Trimming shortened V by 0 bases and J by 8 bases, and 14 bases separated the two germline ends. The CDR3 nucleotides are TGCGCCAGCAGCTTGGTTGGGATCGCGCAGGGCTACACCTTC. Its translation is CASSLVGIAQGYTF.

This chain uses TRBV12-3 or TRBV12-4 with TRBJ1-6; maybe TRBD1 (5 bases). V shed 1 base and J shed 10 bases, with 17 bases lying between them. The CDR3 extends over 16 amino acids. The CDR3 DNA is TGTGCCAGCAGTTTAGGGGGGTCAGTCATTCGATCACCCCTCCACTTT. Protein product: CASSLGGSVIRSPLHF.

Notes on this clonotype: An end of the junction differs from the germline gene, which may be a read error. The gene calls are TRBV6-2 or TRBV6-3 and TRBJ1-6; D remains unclear. The CDR3 loop spans 16 amino acids. Per the germline V gene, CDR1 is MNHEY and CDR2 is SVGEGT. Here the CDR3 DNA reads TGTGCCAGCAGGGGCACCGAGACATGGGGTAATTCACACCTCCACTTT. Translation gives CASRGTETWGNSHLHF.

The chain links TRBV27 to TRBJ2-1, with 7 bases lining up with TRBD2. The CDR3 runs to 15 residues. V lost 5 bases, J lost 4 bases, and 8 bases stayed unmatched. The germline CDR1 and CDR2 sequences are MNHEY and SMNVEV (reference sequence). CDR3 protein: CASSHGGGGYNEQFF. The CDR3 DNA follows: TGTGCCAGCAGTCATGGGGGGGGGGGGTACAATGAGCAGTTCTTC.

This clonotype ranks as medium-sized. CDR3 bases: TGTGCCAGCAGCGTGATTGGGTCCTCTAGCACAGATACGCAGTATTTT. Amino acids: CASSVIGSSSTDTQYF. The chain recombines TRBV6-5 with TRBJ2-3; D is unresolved. The germline V and J ends were trimmed by 6 bases and 0 bases, with 16 bases remaining between them. Per germline, CDR1 MNHEY and CDR2 SVGAGI. The CDR3 loop spans 16 amino acids.

The rearrangement uses TRBV19 and TRBJ2-5; the D gene could be TRBD1 or TRBD2 (7 bases each). The germline CDR1 and CDR2 sequences are LNHDA and SQIVND (reference sequence). This CDR3 has 13 amino acids. Trimming took off 4 bases at V and 6 bases at J, with 12 bases between the two ends. The CDR3, as DNA: TGTGCCAGTAGTACGCAGGGGGGGAAGACCCAGTACTTC. As protein: CASSTQGGKTQYF.

In its sample, this clonotype ranks as medium-sized. The V call is TRBV5-1, the J call TRBJ1-6, with D tentatively TRBD1 (6 bases). Germline CDR1 is SGHRS and CDR2 is YFSETQ. V dropped 0 bases and J dropped 7 bases, with 14 bases sitting between them. This CDR3 has 16 residues. CDR3 amino acids: CASSLGHRVLNSPLHF. The CDR3 DNA reads TGCGCCAGCAGCTTGGGACACAGGGTTTTGAATTCACCCCTCCACTTT.

In DNA form, the CDR3 reads TGTGCCAGTACCTCCGGGACAGGGGGCGCAGTCTACACCTTC. This gives the protein CASTSGTGGAVYTF. V is TRBV19 and J is TRBJ1-2, with 12 bases identical to TRBD1. V was clipped by 7 bases and J by 10 bases; unmatched bases: 10. The CDR3 is 14 amino acids. The germline CDR1 and CDR2 sequences are LNHDA and SQIVND (reference sequence).

In this sample, this clonotype turned up once. This sequence joins TRBV6-1 and TRBJ2-6; TRBD1 might be the D (6 bases). The CDR3 is made up of 15 amino acids. Germline loops: CDR1 MNHNS, CDR2 SASEGT. Trimming cost V 8 bases and J 13 bases, with 24 bases left between them. CDR3 sequence reads: CASVDRSSGDKVLTF. CDR3 DNA sequence: TGTGCCAGCGTCGACCGCAGCTCTGGGGACAAGGTCCTGACTTTC.

J is TRBJ1-2 and V is TRBV12-3 or TRBV12-4; no clear D. V dropped 3 bases and J dropped 8 bases, with 10 bases sitting between them. The CDR3 runs to 12 residues. The CDR3 nucleotides read TGTGCCAGCAGTTTCCACCAGGCAGGCTACACCTTC. Encoded protein: CASSFHQAGYTF.

This clonotype came up many times. V and J are TRBV3-1 and TRBJ2-3; possibly TRBD1 or TRBD2 for D (5 bases each). The CDR3 contains 13 residues. CDR1 and CDR2 from the germline V gene are LGHDT and YNNKEL (reference sequence). The V and J ends lost 3 bases and 1 base respectively, with 5 bases between them. The CDR3 DNA sequence: TGTGCCAGCAGCCAGGGGGGCACAGATACGCAGTATTTT. It yields the protein CASSQGGTDTQYF.

The V gene is TRBV4-3, the J gene TRBJ1-5; D might be TRBD1 (5 bases). CDR1 is LGHNA and CDR2 is YSLEER in the germline V gene. Deletions cut 0 bases from V and 12 bases from J, with 12 bases between. This CDR3 is 13 amino acids long. Written as DNA, the CDR3 is TGCGCCAGCAGCCAAGAAGTGGGGGGGGACCAGCATTTT. As protein: CASSQEVGGDQHF.

The chain links TRBV6-2 or TRBV6-3 to TRBJ2-1, with D unresolved. V was pared by 6 bases and J by 2 bases, with 20 bases between. Germline lookup yields CDR1 MNHEY and CDR2 SVGEGT. The CDR3 is 17 residues long. The CDR3 sequence is CASSLDLGRIPYNEQFF. The CDR3 DNA reads as TGTGCCAGCAGCTTGGATCTTGGCCGGATTCCCTACAATGAGCAGTTCTTC.

The sample holds many counts of this clonotype. The genes are TRBV6-1 and TRBJ2-3, with TRBD2 as a possible D gene (7 bases). V was clipped by 8 bases and J by 5 bases, with 20 bases between them. Germline CDR1 is MNHNS and CDR2 is SASEGT. This CDR3 region has 15 residues. CDR3 nucleotides: TGTGCCAGCGCCCCGGTTGGGGGGGCAGGAGATACGCAGTATTTT. It translates to CASAPVGGAGDTQYF.

At least ten counts were recorded for this clonotype. The CDR3 DNA follows: TGCAGTGCTAGAAGCCCAGGGAGGAACACCATATATTTT. Translated, it gives CSARSPGRNTIYF. V gene TRBV20-1 combines with J gene TRBJ1-3; D may be TRBD1 (5 bases). Deletions cut 2 bases from V and 7 bases from J, with 12 bases between. Germline CDR1 reads DFQATT; CDR2 reads SNEGSKA (reference sequence). There are 13 residues in the CDR3.

Comments on this clonotype: A far larger clone is only one base removed, so a read error is likely. The chain uses TRBV6-2 or TRBV6-3 and TRBJ2-7; D is perhaps TRBD1 (5 bases). CDR1 and CDR2 (germline): MNHEY, SVGEGT. The CDR3 has 13 residues. V was cut by 6 bases and J by 4 bases, with 13 bases left in between. The CDR3 protein is CASRVIQVYEQYF. In DNA form, the CDR3 reads TGTGCCAGCAGAGTCATACAGGTGTACGAGCAGTACTTC.

In this sample, this clonotype turned up many times. V is TRBV7-9 and J is TRBJ2-5; TRBD2 matches at 7 bases. The CDR3 length is 14 residues. V was pared by 5 bases and J by 3 bases, with 6 bases of the junction left unmatched. CDR1 is SEHNR and CDR2 is FQNEAQ in the germline V gene (reference sequence). The CDR3 loop reads CASSARGEEETQYF. DNA of the CDR3: TGTGCCAGCAGCGCACGGGGGGAAGAAGAGACCCAGTACTTC.

This clonotype was found many times. The chain joins TRBV7-6 to TRBJ2-2; 9 bases line up with TRBD2. CDR1 is SGHVS and CDR2 is FNYEAQ in the germline V gene. After removal of 5 bases from V and 5 bases from J, the junction contained 12 bases not matched to a gene. The length of the CDR3 is 17 residues. The CDR3: CASSPPGREGLTGELFF. The DNA for the CDR3 is TGTGCCAGCAGCCCGCCGGGGCGGGAGGGCCTTACCGGGGAGCTGTTTTTT.

In its sample, this clonotype ranks as medium-sized. The chain combines TRBV12-3 or TRBV12-4 with TRBJ1-1; D is undetermined. V shed 2 bases and J shed 5 bases, with 15 bases lying between them. This CDR3 is built from 15 residues. This chain's CDR3 is CASSLRRGSWTEAFF. As DNA, the CDR3 is TGTGCCAGCAGTTTACGACGCGGTTCGTGGACTGAAGCTTTCTTT.

This clonotype turned up a few times. Given a much more abundant clone one base away, this may be a read error. The chain employs TRBV5-5 and TRBJ2-1; perhaps TRBD1 as D (6 bases). Germline V gene sequence: CDR1 SGHKS, CDR2 YYEKEE (reference sequence). This CDR3 contains 14 residues. V was shortened by 4 bases and J by 6 bases, with 14 bases between the two germline ends. This chain's CDR3 is CASSPQGHFNEQFF. CDR3 coding DNA: TGTGCCAGCAGCCCCCAGGGACATTTCAATGAGCAGTTCTTC.

Within the sample, this clonotype is medium-sized (0.01 to 0.1%). This chain links TRBV12-3 or TRBV12-4 with TRBJ1-3; D gene uncertain. The CDR3 totals 12 residues. V shed 3 bases and J shed 3 bases, with 3 bases lying between them. The CDR3 DNA follows: TGTGCCAGCAGTTTCGTTGGAAACACCATATATTTT. It yields the protein CASSFVGNTIYF.